The entry below describes one T cell receptor beta chain. The data belong to a study of blood T cell repertoires in COVID-19. Overall study context: The United States, Italy and Spain provided the acute and convalescent COVID-19 samples.

Cohort allocation depended upon clinical history that participants reported. Germline V gene lookup returns CDR1 MGHRA and CDR2 YSYEKL. The V segment lost 0 bases and the J segment 8 bases; nucleotides outside the gene matches: 1. This CDR3 has 15 residues. Sequenced by immunoSEQ multiplex PCR; TCRdb stores in-frame clones only, minus some. The repertoire includes 300,000 to 350,000 clones, 90% to 95% of them detected once, and less than 4% sits in the top ten. Specimen: PBMCs or T cells enriched from blood (not recorded which). V gene TRBV4-1 combines with J gene TRBJ1-6; 10 bases fit TRBD1. The clonotype comes from a woman aged 25 to 39 who had been exposed to COVID-19. The CDR3 here is CASSQEDRGDSPLHF. The CDR3 region has the DNA TGCGCCAGCAGCCAAGAGGACAGGGGGGATTCACCCCTCCACTTT.